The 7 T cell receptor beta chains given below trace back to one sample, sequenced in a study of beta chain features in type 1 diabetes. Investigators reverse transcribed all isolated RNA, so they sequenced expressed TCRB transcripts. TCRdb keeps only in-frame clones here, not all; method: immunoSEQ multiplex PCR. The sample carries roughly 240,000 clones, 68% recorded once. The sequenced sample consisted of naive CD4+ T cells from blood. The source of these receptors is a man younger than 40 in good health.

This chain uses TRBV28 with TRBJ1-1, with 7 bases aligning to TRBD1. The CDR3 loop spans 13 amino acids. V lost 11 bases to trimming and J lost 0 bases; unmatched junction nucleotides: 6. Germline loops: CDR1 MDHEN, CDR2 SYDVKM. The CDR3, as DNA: TGTGCCTGCAACAGGGGATTGAACACTGAAGCTTTCTTT. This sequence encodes CACNRGLNTEAFF.

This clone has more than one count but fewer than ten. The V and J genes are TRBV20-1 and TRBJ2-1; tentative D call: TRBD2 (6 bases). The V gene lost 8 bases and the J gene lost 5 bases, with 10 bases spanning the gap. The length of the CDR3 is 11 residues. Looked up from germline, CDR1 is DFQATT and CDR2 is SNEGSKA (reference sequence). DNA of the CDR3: TGCAGTTCGATAGCGGACAATGAGCAGTTCTTC. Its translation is CSSIADNEQFF.

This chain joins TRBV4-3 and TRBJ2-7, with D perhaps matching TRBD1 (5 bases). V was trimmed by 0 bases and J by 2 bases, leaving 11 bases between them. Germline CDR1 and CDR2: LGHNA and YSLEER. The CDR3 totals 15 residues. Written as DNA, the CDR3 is TGCGCCAGCAGCCAAGATGGGGCGGAAGCCTACGAGCAGTACTTC. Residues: CASSQDGAEAYEQYF.

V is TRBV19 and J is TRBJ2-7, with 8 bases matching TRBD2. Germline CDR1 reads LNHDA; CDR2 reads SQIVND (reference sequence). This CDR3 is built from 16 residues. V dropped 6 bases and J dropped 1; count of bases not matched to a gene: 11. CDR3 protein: CASRSGGGLGSYEQYF. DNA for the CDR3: TGTGCCAGTAGAAGCGGGGGAGGACTGGGATCCTACGAGCAGTACTTC.

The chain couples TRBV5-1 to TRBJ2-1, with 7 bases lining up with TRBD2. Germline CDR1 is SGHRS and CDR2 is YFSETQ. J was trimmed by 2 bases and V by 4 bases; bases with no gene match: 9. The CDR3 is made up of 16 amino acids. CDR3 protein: CASSPTAGSAYNEQFF. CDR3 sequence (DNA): TGCGCCAGCAGCCCTACAGCGGGGAGCGCCTACAATGAGCAGTTCTTC.

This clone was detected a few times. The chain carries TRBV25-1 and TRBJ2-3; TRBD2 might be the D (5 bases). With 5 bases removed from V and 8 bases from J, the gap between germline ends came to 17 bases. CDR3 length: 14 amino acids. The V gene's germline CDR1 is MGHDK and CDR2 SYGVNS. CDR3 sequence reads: CASSLPTTPGTQYF. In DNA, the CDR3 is TGTGCCAGCAGTCTCCCGACTACCCCGGGTACGCAGTATTTT.

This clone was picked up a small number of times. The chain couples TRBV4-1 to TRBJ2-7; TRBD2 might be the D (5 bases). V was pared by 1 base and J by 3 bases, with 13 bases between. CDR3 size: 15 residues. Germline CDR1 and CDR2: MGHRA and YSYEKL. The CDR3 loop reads CASSQGEMDFYEQYF. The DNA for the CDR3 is TGCGCCAGCAGCCAAGGAGAGATGGACTTCTACGAGCAGTACTTC.